This T cell receptor (beta chain) is from a study of blood T cell repertoires in COVID-19. The wider study: Acute and convalescent COVID-19 samples came from the United States, Italy and Spain. In each case, the material was cDNA or gDNA derived from T cells, B-cell-depleted T cells, or PBMCs.

CDR3 length: 16 amino acids. V shed 0 bases and J shed 4 bases, with 15 bases lying between them. CDR1 LGHDT and CDR2 YNNKEL come from the germline V gene (reference sequence). Per the original methods: Quantification of nucleated cells was approximated via reference gene primer amplification. The method was immunoSEQ multiplex PCR; TCRdb's version includes in-frame clones alone and lacks a portion of them. The V and J calls and clone size come from that table; D and trimming were worked out from the DNA. The sample records over 45,000 clones, over 75% being singletons. Sequenced input: peripheral blood. The chain uses TRBV3-1 (or the pseudogene TRBV3-2) and TRBJ2-5; unclear D gene. This receptor was taken from a man over 45 with active COVID-19. Written as DNA, the CDR3 is TGTGCCAGCAGCCAAGACCTCACCCCGGCGGCAGAGACCCAGTACTTC. The encoded protein is CASSQDLTPAAETQYF.